This entry concerns a single T cell receptor beta chain. What it binds is unknown. These data belong to a study of CD8 T cells in ankylosing spondylitis. General study results and limits: A subset of motif variants has previously been described in the synovial fluid and blood of reactive arthritis. Among TCR beta sequences, a motif of several highly homologous variants appeared characteristic of ankylosing spondylitis blood. Significant enrichment of disease-linked clones was reported in matched ankylosing spondylitis synovial fluid.

5'-RACE, quantitative and with molecular barcodes, yielded the TCR beta libraries. TCRdb fed the 5' RACE reads into MiXCR, producing one record per CDR3 protein. Of 75,000 to 95,000 distinct CDR3 sequences listed, approximately 9.6% were seen once; the top ten hold over 25%. Sequenced sample: blood, either unsorted or a sorted T cell fraction (not recorded which). The receptor was derived from a male donor with ankylosing spondylitis.

As DNA, the CDR3 is TGTGCCAGCAGTGAAGACGGGGGAAACACTGAAGCTTTCTTT. Its translation: CASSEDGGNTEAFF. The V call is TRBV2, the J call TRBJ1-1, with D tentatively TRBD1 (5 bases). The CDR3 totals 14 residues. The V gene lost 1 base and the J gene lost 2 bases, with 8 bases spanning the gap. CDR1 is SNHLY and CDR2 is FYNNEI in the germline V gene.